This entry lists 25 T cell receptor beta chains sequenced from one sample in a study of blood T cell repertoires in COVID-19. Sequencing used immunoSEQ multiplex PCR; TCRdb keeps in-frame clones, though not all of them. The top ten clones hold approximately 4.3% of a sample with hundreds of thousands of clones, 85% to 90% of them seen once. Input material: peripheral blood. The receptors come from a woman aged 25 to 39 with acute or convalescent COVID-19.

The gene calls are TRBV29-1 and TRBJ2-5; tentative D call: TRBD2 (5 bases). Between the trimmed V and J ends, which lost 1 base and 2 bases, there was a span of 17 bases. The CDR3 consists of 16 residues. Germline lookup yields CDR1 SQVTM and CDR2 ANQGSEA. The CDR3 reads CSVEGVEGKEQETQYF. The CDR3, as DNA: TGCAGCGTTGAAGGGGTTGAGGGTAAGGAACAAGAGACCCAGTACTTC.

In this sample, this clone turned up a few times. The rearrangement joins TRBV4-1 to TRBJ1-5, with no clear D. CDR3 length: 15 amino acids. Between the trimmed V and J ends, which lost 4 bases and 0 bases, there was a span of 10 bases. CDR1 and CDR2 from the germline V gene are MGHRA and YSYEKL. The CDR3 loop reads CASSPTQSSNQPQHF. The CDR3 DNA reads TGCGCCAGCAGCCCGACTCAGTCTAGCAATCAGCCCCAGCATTTT.

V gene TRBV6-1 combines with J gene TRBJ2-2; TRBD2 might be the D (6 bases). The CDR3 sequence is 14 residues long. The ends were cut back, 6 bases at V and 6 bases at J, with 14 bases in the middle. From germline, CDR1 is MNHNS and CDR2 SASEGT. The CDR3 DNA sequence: TGTGCCAGCAGGCTGAGAGGGGAGGCCGGGGAGCTGTTTTTT. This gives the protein CASRLRGEAGELFF.

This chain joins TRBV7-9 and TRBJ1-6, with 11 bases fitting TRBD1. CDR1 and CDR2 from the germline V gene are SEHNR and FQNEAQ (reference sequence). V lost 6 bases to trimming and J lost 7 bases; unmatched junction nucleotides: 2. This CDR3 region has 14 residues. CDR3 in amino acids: CASSWDRGNSPLHF. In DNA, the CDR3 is TGTGCCAGCAGTTGGGACAGGGGGAATTCACCCCTCCACTTT.

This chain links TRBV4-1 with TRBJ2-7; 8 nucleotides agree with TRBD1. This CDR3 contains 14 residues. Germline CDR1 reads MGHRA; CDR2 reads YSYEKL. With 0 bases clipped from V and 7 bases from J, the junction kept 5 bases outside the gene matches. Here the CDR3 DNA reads TGCGCCAGCAGCCAAGATCTCAGGGGGCGGGAGCAGTACTTC. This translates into CASSQDLRGREQYF.

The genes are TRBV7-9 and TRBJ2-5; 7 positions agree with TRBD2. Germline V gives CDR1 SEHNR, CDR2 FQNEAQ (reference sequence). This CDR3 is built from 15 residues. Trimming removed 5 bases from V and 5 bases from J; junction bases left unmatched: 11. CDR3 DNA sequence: TGTGCCAGCAGCGTCCGGGGGAGGGAGCCGGAGACCCAGTACTTC. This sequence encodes CASSVRGREPETQYF.

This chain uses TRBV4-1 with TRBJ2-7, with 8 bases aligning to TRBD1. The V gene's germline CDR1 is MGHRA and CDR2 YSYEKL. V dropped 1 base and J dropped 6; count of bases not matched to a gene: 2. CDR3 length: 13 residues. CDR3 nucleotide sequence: TGCGCCAGCAGCCAAGTCGACAGGGGCGAGCAGTACTTC. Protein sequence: CASSQVDRGEQYF.

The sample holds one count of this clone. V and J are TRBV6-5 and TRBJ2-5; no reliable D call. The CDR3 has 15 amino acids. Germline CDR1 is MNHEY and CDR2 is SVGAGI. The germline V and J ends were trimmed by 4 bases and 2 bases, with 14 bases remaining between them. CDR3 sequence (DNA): TGTGCCAGCAGTTCGCCACAGATATCGCAAGAGACCCAGTACTTC. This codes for CASSSPQISQETQYF.

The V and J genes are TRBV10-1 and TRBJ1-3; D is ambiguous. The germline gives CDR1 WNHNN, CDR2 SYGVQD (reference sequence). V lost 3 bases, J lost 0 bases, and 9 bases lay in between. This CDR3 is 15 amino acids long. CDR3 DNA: TGCGCCAGCAGTGAAAGCACAGACTCTGGAAACACCATATATTTT. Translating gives CASSESTDSGNTIYF.

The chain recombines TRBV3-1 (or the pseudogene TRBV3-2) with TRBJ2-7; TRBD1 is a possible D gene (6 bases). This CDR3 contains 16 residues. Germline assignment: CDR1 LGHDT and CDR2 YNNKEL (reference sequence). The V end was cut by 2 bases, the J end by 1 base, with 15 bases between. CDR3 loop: CASSQHQGLSSYEQYF. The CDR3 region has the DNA TGTGCCAGCAGCCAACACCAGGGGCTGAGTTCCTACGAGCAGTACTTC.

CDR3 sequence (DNA): TGTGCCAGCAGCCCAGGGCCCAGTACCTACGAGCAGTACTTC. Translated: CASSPGPSTYEQYF. The V gene is TRBV5-5, the J gene TRBJ2-7, with D perhaps TRBD1 (5 bases). CDR1 SGHKS and CDR2 YYEKEE come from the germline V gene (reference sequence). The CDR3 has 14 amino acids. Trimming stripped 4 bases from V and 2 bases from J, with 13 bases between.

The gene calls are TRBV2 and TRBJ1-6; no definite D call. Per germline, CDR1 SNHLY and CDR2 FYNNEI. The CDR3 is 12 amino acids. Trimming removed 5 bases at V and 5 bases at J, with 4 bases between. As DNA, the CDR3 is TGTGCCAGCAGTTCGGATAATTCACCCCTCCACTTT. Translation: CASSSDNSPLHF.

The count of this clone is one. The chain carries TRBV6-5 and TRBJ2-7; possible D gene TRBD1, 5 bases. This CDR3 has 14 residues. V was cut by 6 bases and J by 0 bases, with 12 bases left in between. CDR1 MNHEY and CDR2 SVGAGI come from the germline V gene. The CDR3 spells CASSDSLSSYEQYF. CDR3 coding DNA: TGTGCCAGCAGCGACAGTTTGAGCTCCTACGAGCAGTACTTC.

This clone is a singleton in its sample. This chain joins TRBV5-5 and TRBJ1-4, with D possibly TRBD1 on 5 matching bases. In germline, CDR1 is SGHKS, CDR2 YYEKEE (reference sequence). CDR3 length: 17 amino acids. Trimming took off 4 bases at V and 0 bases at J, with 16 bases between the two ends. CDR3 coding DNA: TGTGCCAGCAGCCCCGTGATCGCGGGGGCAACTAATGAAAAACTGTTTTTT. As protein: CASSPVIAGATNEKLFF.

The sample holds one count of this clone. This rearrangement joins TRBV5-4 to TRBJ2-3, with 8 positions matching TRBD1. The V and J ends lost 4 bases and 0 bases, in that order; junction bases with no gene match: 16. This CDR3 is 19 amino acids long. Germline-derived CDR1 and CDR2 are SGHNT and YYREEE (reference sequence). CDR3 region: CASSPDRVPTVTSTDTQYF. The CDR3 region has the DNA TGTGCCAGCAGCCCGGACAGGGTACCGACCGTAACTAGCACAGATACGCAGTATTTT.

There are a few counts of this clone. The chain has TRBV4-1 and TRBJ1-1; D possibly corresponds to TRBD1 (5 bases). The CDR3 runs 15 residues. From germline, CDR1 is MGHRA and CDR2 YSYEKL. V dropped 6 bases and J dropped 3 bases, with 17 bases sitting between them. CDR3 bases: TGCGCCAGCAGAAAGTGGGGGGGGAGGGACACTGAAGCTTTCTTT. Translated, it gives CASRKWGGRDTEAFF.

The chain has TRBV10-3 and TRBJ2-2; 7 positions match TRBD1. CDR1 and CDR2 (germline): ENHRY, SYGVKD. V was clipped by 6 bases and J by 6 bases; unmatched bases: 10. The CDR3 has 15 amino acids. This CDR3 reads CAIRDTGVFSGELFF. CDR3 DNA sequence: TGTGCCATCAGGGATACAGGGGTATTCTCCGGGGAGCTGTTTTTT.

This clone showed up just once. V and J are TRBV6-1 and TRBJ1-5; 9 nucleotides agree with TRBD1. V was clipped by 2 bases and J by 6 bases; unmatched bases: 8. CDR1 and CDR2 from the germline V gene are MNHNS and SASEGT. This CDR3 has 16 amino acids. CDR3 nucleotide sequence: TGTGCCAGCAGTGAACACTCCGGGACAGGGCTTCAGCCCCAGCATTTT. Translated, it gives CASSEHSGTGLQPQHF.

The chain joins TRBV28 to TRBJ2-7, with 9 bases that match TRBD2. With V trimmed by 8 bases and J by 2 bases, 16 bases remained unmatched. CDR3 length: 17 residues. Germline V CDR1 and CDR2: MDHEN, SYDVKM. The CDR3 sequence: CASAEHSGGPPAYEQYF. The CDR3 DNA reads TGTGCCAGCGCTGAACACAGCGGGGGGCCTCCCGCCTACGAGCAGTACTTC.

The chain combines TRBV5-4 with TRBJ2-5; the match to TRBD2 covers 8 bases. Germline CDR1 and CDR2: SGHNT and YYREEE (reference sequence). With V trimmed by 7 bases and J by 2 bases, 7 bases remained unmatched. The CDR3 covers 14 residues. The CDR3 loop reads CASALGTRQETQYF. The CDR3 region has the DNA TGTGCCAGCGCCCTGGGGACTAGGCAAGAGACCCAGTACTTC.

The CDR3 is CASQRTVDEKLFF. DNA for the CDR3: TGTGCCAGCCAGAGGACAGTGGATGAAAAACTGTTTTTT. This rearrangement joins TRBV6-5 to TRBJ1-4, with a possible D match to TRBD1 (6 bases). The germline V gene has CDR1 MNHEY and CDR2 SVGAGI. The CDR3 spans 13 residues. Trimming pared 8 bases from V and 6 bases from J, leaving 13 bases between.

This chain's CDR3 is CASSKGQGGQPQHF. Written as DNA, the CDR3 is TGTGCCAGCTCCAAGGGACAGGGCGGTCAGCCCCAGCATTTT. V usage is TRBV2 and J usage is TRBJ1-5, with TRBD1 identical over 9 bases. Germline CDR1 is SNHLY and CDR2 is FYNNEI. CDR3 length equals 14 residues. Germline trimming cut 8 bases from V and 6 bases from J; bases unmatched to any gene: 8.

CDR3 sequence: CASSLWGGGINEQFF. CDR3 DNA sequence: TGTGCCAGCAGCTTATGGGGCGGGGGAATCAATGAGCAGTTCTTC. The chain has TRBV7-9 and TRBJ2-1; 7 positions agree with TRBD2. CDR3 length: 15 amino acids. CDR1 is SEHNR, CDR2 FQNEAQ, per germline (reference sequence). Trimming removed 2 bases from V and 6 bases from J; junction bases left unmatched: 7. Filled out from reference TRBV7-9 and TRBJ2-1, the complete variable domain reads DTGVSQNPRHKITKRGQNVTFRCDPISEHNRLYWYRQTLGQGPEFLTYFQNEAQLEKSRLLSDRFSAERPKGSFSTLEIQRTEQGDSAMYLCASSLWGGGINEQFFGPGTRLTVL.

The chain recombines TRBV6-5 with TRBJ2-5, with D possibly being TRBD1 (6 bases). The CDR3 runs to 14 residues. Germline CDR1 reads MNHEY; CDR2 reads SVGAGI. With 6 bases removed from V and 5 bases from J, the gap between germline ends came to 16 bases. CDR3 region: CASRQGHSGETQYF. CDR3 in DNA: TGTGCCAGCAGGCAGGGGCATTCCGGGGAGACCCAGTACTTC.

The CDR3 DNA reads as TGTGCCAGCAGCTTAAGTGCCGACAGGGGGGGATTTTCACCCCTCCACTTT. It translates to CASSLSADRGGFSPLHF. The chain employs TRBV7-2 and TRBJ1-6; 9 bases are shared with TRBD1. CDR3 size: 17 residues. Germline CDR1 SGHTA, CDR2 FQGNSA. The junction had 11 bases not matched to a gene; V was cut back by 2 bases and J by 9 bases.